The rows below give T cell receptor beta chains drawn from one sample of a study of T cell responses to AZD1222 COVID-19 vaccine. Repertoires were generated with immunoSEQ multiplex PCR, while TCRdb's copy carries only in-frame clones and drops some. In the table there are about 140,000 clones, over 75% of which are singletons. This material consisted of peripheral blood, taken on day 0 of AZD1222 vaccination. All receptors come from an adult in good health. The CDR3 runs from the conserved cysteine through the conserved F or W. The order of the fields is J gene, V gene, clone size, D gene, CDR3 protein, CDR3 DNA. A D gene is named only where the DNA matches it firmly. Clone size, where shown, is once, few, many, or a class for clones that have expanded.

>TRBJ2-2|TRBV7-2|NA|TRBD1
CASSLWDRGFGELFF
TGTGCCAGCAGCTTATGGGACAGGGGGTTCGGGGAGCTGTTTTTT
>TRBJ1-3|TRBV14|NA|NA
CASSQAESGNTIYF
TGTGCCAGCAGCCAAGCAGAATCCGGAAACACCATATATTTT
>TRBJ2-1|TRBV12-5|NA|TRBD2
CASGVTGLAVWGEQFF
TGTGCTAGTGGTGTCACGGGACTAGCGGTATGGGGTGAGCAGTTCTTC
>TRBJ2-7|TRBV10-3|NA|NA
CAIGGTANEEQYF
TGTGCCATCGGAGGGACAGCCAACGAAGAGCAGTACTTC
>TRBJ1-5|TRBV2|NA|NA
CASNRDKATPQHF
TGTGCCAGCAACCGGGACAAGGCGACGCCCCAGCATTTT
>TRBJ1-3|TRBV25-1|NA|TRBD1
CASSDRDRGNTIYF
TGTGCCAGCAGTGACAGGGACAGGGGAAACACCATATATTTT
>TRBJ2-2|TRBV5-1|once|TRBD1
CASSQGQANTGELFF
TGCGCCAGCAGCCAGGGACAGGCGAACACCGGGGAGCTGTTTTTT
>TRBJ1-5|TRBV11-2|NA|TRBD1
CASSLGTGLNQPQHF
TGTGCCAGCAGCTTAGGGACAGGGCTCAATCAGCCCCAGCATTTT
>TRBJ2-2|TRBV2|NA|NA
CASGGQNTGELFF
TGTGCCAGCGGAGGACAGAACACCGGGGAGCTGTTTTTT
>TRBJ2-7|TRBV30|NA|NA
CAWSGASYEQYF
TGTGCCTGGAGTGGGGCCTCCTACGAGCAGTACTTC
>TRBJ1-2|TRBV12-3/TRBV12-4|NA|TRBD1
CASSPGTGIPSF
TGTGCCAGCAGCCCCGGGACAGGGATTCCCTCCTTC
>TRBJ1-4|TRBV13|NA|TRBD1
CASSARQGTNEKLFF
TGTGCCAGCAGCGCGAGACAGGGAACTAATGAAAAACTGTTTTTT
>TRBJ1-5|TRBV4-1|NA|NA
CASSQDLRGQPQHF
TGCGCCAGCAGCCAAGATCTTAGGGGACAGCCCCAGCATTTT
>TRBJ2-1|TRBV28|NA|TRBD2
CASSQKTGLEVCVF
TGTGCCAGCAGTCAGAAAACGGGACTAGAGGTTTGCGTCTTC
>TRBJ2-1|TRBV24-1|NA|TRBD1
CATSERGQGFYNEQFF
TGTGCCACCAGTGAACGGGGACAGGGTTTTTACAATGAGCAGTTCTTC
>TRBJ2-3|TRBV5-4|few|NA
CASSLEGGTALWDTQYF
TGTGCCAGCAGCTTGGAAGGAGGGACAGCCTTGTGGGATACGCAGTATTTT
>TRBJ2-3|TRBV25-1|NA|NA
CASGGSTDTQYF
TGTGCCAGTGGGGGGAGCACAGATACGCAGTATTTT